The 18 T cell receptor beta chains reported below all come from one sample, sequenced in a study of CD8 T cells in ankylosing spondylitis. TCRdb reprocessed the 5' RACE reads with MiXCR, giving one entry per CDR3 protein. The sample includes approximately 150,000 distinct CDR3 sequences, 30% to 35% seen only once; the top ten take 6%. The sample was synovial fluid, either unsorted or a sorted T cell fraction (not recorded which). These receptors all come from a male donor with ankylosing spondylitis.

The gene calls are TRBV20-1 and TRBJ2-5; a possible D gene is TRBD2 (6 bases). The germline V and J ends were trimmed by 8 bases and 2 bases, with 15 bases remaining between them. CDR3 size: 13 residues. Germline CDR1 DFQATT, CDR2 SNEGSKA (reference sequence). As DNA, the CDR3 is TGCAGTCAATCGGGCGGGAAGCAAGAGACCCAGTACTTC. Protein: CSQSGGKQETQYF.

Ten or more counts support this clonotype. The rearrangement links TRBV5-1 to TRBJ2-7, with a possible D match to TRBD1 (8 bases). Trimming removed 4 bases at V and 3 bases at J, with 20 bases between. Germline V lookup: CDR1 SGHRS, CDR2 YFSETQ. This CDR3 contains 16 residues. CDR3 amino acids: CASSRAGGTGSYEQYF. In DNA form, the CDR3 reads TGCGCCAGCAGCCGCGCCGGGGGGACAGGAAGCTACGAGCAGTACTTC. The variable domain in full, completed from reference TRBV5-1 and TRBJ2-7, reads KAGVTQTPRYLIKTRGQQVTLSCSPISGHRSVSWYQQTPGQGLQFLFEYFSETQRNKGNFPGRFSGRQFSNSRSEMNVSTLELGDSALYLCASSRAGGTGSYEQYFGPGTRLTVT.

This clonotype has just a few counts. CDR3: CASSQPTTSGGQFF. Here the CDR3 DNA reads TGTGCCAGCAGCCAACCCACGACTAGCGGGGGGCAGTTCTTC. This chain links TRBV3-1 with TRBJ2-1; 12 bases are a match to TRBD2. V was clipped by 2 bases and J by 12 bases; unmatched bases: 5. This CDR3 is 14 amino acids long. Germline V CDR1 and CDR2: LGHDT, YNNKEL (reference sequence).

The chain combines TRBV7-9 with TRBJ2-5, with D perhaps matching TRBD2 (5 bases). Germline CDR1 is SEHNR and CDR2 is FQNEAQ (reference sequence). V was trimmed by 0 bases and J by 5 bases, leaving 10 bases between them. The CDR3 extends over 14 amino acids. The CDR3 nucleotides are TGTGCCAGCAGCTTAGCGGGAGCCGGGGAGACCCAGTACTTC. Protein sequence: CASSLAGAGETQYF. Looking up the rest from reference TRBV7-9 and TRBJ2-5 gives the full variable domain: DTGVSQNPRHKITKRGQNVTFRCDPISEHNRLYWYRQTLGQGPEFLTYFQNEAQLEKSRLLSDRFSAERPKGSFSTLEIQRTEQGDSAMYLCASSLAGAGETQYFGPGTRLLVL.

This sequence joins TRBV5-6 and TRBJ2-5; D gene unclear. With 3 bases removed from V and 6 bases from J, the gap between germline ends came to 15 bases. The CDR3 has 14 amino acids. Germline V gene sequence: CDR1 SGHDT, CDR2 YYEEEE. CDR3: CASSSTASRKTQYF. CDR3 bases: TGTGCCAGCAGCTCCACAGCCTCCAGGAAGACCCAGTACTTC.

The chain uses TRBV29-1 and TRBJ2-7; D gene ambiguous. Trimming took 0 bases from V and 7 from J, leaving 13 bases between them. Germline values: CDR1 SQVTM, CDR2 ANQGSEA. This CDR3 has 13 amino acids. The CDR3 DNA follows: TGCAGCGTTGAAGATTGGAGACAAAGTGAGCAGTACTTC. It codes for CSVEDWRQSEQYF.

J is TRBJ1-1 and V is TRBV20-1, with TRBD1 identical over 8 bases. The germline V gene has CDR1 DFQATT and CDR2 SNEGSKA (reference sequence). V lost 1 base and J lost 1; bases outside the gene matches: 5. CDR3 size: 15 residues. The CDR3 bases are TGCAGTGCTAGAGTGATCGGGACAGGGAACACTGAAGCTTTCTTT. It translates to CSARVIGTGNTEAFF.

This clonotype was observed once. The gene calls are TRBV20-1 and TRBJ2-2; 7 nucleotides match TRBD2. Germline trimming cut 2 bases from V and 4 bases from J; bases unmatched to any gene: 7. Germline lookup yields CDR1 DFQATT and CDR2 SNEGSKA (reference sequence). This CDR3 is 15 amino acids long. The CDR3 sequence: CSARRSLASTGELFF. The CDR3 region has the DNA TGCAGTGCTAGACGATCACTAGCGAGCACCGGGGAGCTGTTTTTT.

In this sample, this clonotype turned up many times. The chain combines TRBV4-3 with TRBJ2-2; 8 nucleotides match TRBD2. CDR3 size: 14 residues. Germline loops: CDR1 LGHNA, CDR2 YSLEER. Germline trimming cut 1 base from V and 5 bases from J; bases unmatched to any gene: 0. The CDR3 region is CASSQGGGTGELFF. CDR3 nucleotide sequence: TGCGCCAGCAGCCAAGGCGGGGGGACCGGGGAGCTGTTTTTT.

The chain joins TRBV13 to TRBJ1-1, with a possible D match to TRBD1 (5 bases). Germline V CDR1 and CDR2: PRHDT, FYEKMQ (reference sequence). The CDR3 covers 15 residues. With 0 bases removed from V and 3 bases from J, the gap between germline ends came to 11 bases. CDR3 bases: TGTGCCAGCAGCTTAGGGGACACTGGGGACACTGAAGCTTTCTTT. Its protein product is CASSLGDTGDTEAFF.

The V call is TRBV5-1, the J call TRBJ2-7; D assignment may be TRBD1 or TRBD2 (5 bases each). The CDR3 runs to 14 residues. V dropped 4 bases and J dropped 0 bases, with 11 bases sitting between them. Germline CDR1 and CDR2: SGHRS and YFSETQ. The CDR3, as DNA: TGCGCCAGCAGCGGATGGGACCACTCCTACGAGCAGTACTTC. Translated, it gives CASSGWDHSYEQYF.

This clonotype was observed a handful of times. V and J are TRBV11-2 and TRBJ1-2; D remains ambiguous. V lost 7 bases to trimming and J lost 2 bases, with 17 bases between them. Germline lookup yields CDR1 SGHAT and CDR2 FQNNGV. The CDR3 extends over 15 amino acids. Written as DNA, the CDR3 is TGTGCCAGCACCAGAGCTAAAGACGGAAACTATGGCTACACCTTC. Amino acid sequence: CASTRAKDGNYGYTF.

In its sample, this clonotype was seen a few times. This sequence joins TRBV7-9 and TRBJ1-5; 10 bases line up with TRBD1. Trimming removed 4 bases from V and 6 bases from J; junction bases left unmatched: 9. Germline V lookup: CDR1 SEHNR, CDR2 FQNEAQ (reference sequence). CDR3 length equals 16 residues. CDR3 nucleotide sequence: TGTGCCAGCAGCTGGGAGACAGGGGGCGGAGGTCAGCCCCAGCATTTT. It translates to CASSWETGGGGQPQHF.

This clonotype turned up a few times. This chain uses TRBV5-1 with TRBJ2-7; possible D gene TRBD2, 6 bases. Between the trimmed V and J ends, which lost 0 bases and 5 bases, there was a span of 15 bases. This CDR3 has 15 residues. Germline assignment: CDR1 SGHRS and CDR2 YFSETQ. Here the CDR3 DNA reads TGCGCCAGCAGCTTGGGGACTGGGGACTCACACGAGCAGTACTTC. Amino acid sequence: CASSLGTGDSHEQYF.

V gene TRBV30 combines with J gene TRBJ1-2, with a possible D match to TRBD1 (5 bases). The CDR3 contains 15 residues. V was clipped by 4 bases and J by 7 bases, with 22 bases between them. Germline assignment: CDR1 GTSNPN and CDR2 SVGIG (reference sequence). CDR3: CAWTTTGPFGGGYTF. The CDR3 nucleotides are TGTGCCTGGACTACCACCGGACCCTTCGGGGGTGGCTACACCTTC.

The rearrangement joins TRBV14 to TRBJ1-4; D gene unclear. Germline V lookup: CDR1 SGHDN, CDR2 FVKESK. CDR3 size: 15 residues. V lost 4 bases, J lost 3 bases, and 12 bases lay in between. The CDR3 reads CASSPRPESNEKLFF. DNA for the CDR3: TGTGCCAGCAGCCCTCGACCGGAGTCTAATGAAAAACTGTTTTTT.

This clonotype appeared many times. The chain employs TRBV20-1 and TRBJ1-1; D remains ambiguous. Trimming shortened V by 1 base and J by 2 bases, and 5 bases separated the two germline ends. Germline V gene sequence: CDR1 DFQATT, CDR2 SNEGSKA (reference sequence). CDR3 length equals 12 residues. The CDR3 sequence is CSARVDNTEAFF. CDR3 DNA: TGCAGTGCTAGAGTTGATAACACTGAAGCTTTCTTT.

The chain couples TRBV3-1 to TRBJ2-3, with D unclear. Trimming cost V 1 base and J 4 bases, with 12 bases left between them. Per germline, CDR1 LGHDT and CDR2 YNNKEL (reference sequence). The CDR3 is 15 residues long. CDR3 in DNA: TGTGCCAGCAGCCAAGTCGGTCTAGGGTCAGATACGCAGTATTTT. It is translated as CASSQVGLGSDTQYF.